The present T cell receptor beta chain was sequenced within a study of blood T cells in healthy people across ages. Then a second PCR, running roughly 7 to 11 cycles, was carried out with a sample-barcoded 5' primer and a J-beta primer mix. Via MiXCR, TCRdb re-called the 5' RACE reads, giving one row per CDR3 protein. In the table there are under 2,000,000 distinct CDR3 sequences, around 50% of which are singletons. This CDR3 is 15 amino acids long. In germline, CDR1 is KGHDR, CDR2 SFDVKD. J lost 9 bases, V lost 4 bases, and 7 bases had no gene match. The genes are TRBV24-1 and TRBJ2-5, with 13 nucleotides matching TRBD2. This sequence was found in a woman in her thirties or forties in good health. The sample was blood. This CDR3 is CATSDKGLAGSSQYF. Here the CDR3 DNA reads TGTGCCACCAGTGACAAGGGACTAGCGGGATCCTCCCAGTACTTC.